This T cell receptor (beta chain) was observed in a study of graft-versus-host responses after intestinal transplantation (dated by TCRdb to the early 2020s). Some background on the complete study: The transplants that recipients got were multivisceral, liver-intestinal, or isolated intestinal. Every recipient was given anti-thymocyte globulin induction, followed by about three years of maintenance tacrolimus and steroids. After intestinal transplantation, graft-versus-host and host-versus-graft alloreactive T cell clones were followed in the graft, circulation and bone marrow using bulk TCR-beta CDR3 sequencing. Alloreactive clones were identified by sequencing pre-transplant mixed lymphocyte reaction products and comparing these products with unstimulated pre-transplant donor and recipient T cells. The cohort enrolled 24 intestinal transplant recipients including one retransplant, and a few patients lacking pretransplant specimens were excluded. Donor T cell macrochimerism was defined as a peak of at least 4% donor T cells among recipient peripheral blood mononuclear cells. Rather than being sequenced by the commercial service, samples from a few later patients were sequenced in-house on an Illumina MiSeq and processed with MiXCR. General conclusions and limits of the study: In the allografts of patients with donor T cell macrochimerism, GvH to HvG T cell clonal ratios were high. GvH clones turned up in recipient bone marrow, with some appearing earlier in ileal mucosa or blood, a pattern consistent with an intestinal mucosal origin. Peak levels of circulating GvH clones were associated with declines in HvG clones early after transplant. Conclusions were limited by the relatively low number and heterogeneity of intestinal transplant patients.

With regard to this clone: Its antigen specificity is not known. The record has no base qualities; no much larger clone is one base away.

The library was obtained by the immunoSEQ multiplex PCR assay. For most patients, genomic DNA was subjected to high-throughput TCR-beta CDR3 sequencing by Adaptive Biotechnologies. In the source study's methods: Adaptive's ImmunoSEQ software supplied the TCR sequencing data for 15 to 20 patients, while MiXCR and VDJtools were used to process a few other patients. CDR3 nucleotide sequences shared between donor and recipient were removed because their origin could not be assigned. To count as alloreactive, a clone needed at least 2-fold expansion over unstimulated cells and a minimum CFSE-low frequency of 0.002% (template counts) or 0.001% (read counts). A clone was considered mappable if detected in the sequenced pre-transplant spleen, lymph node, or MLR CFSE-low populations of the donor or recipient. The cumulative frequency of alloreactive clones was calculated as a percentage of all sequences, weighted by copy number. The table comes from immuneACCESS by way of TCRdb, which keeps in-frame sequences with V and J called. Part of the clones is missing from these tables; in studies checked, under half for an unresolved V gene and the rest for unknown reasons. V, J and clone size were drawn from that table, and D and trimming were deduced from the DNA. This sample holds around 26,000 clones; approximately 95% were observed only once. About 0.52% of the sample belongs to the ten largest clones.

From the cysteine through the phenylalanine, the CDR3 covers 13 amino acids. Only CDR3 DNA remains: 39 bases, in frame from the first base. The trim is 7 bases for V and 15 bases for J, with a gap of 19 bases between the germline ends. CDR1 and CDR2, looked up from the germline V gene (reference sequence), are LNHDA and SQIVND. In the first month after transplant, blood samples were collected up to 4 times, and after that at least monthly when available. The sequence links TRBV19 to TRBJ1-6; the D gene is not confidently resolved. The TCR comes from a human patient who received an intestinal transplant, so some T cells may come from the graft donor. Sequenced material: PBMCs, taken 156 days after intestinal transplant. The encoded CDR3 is CASTADGDPLLHF. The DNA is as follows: TGTGCCAGTACCGCGGACGGGGATCCTCTCCTCCACTTT. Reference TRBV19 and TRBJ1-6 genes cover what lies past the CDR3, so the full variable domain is DGGITQSPKYLFRKEGQNVTLSCEQNLNHDAMYWYRQDPGQGLRLIYYSQIVNDFQKGDIAEGYSVSREKKESFPLTVTSAQKNPTAFYLCASTADGDPLLHFGNGTRLTVT.